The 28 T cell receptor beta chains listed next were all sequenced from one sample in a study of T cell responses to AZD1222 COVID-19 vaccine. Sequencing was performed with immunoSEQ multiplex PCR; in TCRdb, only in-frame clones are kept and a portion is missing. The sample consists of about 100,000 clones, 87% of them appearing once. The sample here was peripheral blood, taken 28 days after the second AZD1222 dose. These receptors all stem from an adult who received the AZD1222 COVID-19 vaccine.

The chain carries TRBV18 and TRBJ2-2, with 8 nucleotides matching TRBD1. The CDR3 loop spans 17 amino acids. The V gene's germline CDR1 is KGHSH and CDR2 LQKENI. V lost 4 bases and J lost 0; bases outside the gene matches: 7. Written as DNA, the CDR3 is TGTGCCAGCTCACGACCGCAGGGGGCGGCGAACACCGGGGAGCTGTTTTTT. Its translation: CASSRPQGAANTGELFF. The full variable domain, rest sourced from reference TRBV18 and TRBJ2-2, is NAGVMQNPRHLVRRRGQEARLRCSPMKGHSHVYWYRQLPEEGLKFMVYLQKENIIDESGMPKERFSAEFPKEGPSILRIQQVVRGDSAAYFCASSRPQGAANTGELFFGEGSRLTVL.

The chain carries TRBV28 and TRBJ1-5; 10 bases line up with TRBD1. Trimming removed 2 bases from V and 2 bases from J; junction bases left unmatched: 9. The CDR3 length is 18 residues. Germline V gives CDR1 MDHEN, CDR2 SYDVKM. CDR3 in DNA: TGTGCCAGCAGTTTAAGACCTTCCGGGACAGGGGGCAATCAGCCCCAGCATTTT. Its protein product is CASSLRPSGTGGNQPQHF.

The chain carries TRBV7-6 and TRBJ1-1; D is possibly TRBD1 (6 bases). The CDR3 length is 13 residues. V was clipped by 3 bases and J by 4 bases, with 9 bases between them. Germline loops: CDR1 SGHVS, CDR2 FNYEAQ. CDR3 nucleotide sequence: TGTGCCAGCAGCTTGACGGGGGCCACTGAAGCTTTCTTT. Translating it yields CASSLTGATEAFF.

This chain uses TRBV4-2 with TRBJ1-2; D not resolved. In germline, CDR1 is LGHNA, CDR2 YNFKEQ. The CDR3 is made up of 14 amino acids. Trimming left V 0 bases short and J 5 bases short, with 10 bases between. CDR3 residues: CASSQDLRDYGYTF. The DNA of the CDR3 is TGTGCCAGCAGCCAAGACTTAAGGGATTATGGCTACACCTTC.

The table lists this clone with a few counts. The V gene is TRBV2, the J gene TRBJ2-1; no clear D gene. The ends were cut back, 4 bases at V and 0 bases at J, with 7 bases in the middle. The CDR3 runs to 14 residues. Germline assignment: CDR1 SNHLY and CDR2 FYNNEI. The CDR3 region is CASSVAASYNEQFF. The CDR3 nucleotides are TGTGCCAGCAGTGTCGCGGCCTCCTACAATGAGCAGTTCTTC.

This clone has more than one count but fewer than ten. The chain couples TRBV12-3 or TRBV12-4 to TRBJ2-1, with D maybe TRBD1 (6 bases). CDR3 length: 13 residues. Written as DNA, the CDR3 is TGTGTCTCCCAGGTTGGGGGCATTAGTGAGCAGTTCTTC. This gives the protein CVSQVGGISEQFF.

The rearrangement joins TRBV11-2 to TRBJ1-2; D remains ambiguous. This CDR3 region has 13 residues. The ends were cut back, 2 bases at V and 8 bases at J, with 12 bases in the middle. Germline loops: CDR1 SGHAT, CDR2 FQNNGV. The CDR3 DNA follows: TGTGCCAGCAGCTTAAGCCCCACGGCAGGCTACACCTTC. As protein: CASSLSPTAGYTF.

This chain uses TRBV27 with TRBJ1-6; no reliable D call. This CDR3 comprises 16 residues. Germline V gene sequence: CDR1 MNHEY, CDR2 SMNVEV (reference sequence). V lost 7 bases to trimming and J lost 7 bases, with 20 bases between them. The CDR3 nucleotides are TGTGCCAGCACTTTTTTTCCCGACGAGACAAATTCACCCCTCCACTTT. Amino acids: CASTFFPDETNSPLHF.

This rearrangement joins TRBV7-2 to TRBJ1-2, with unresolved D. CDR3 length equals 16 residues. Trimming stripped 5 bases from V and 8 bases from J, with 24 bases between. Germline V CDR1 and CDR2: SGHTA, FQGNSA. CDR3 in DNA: TGTGCCAGCAGCAACTCGTGGGGTCCTACTTCTCGGGGCTACACCTTC. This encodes CASSNSWGPTSRGYTF. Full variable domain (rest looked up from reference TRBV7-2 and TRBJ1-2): GAGVSQSPSNKVTEKGKDVELRCDPISGHTALYWYRQSLGQGLEFLIYFQGNSAPDKSGLPSDRFSAERTGGSVSTLTIQRTQQEDSAVYLCASSNSWGPTSRGYTFGSGTRLTVV.

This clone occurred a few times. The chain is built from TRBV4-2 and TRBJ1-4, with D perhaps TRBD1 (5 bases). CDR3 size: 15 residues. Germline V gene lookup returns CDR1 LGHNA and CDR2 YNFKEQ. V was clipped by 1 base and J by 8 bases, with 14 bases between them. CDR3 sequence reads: CASSQAGTALEKLFF. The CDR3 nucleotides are TGTGCCAGCAGCCAAGCCGGGACGGCGTTAGAAAAACTGTTTTTT.

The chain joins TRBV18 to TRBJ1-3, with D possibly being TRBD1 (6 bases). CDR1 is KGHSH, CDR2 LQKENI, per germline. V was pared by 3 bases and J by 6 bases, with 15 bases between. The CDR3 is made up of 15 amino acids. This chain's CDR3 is CASSPPGGQLNTIYF. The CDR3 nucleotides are TGTGCCAGCTCACCTCCGGGCGGACAGTTAAACACCATATATTTT.

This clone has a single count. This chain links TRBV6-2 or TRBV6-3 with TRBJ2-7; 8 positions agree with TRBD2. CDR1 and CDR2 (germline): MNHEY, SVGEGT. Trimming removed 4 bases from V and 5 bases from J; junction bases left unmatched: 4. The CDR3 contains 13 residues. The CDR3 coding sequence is TGTGCCAGCAGTTTCCTTAGCGGGAACGAGCAGTACTTC. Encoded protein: CASSFLSGNEQYF.

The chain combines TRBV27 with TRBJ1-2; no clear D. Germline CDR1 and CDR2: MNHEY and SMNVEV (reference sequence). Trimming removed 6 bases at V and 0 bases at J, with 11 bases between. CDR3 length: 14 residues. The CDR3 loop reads CASRSWVSNYGYTF. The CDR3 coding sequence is TGTGCCAGCAGGTCGTGGGTTTCTAACTATGGCTACACCTTC.

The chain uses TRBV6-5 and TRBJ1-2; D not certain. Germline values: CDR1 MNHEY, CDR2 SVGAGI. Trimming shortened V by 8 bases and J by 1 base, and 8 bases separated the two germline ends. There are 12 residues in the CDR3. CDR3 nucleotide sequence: TGTGCCAGCGTTTACAGTAACTATGGCTACACCTTC. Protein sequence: CASVYSNYGYTF.

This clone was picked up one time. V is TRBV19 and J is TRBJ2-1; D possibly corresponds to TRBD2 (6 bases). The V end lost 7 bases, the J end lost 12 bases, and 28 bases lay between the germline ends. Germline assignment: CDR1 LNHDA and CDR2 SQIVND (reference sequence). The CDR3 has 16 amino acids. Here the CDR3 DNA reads TGTGCCAGTACTCGGACTACCTCCAGCATGAGCGGTGGGCAGTTCTTC. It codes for CASTRTTSSMSGGQFF.

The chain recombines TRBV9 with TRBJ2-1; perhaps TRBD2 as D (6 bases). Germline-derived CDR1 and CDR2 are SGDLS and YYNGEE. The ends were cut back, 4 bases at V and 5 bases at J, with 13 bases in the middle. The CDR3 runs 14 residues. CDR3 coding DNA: TGTGCCAGCAGCAACTACGGCGGGGACAATGAGCAGTTCTTC. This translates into CASSNYGGDNEQFF. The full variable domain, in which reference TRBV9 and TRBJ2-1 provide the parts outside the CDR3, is DSGVTQTPKHLITATGQRVTLRCSPRSGDLSVYWYQQSLDQGLQFLIQYYNGEERAKGNILERFSAQQFPDLHSELNLSSLELGDSALYFCASSNYGGDNEQFFGPGTRLTVL.

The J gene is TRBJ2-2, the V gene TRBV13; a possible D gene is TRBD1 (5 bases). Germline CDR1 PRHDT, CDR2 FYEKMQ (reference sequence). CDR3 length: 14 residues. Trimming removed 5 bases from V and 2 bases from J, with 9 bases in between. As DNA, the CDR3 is TGTGCCAGCAGCCGTAGGGGAAACACCGGGGAGCTGTTTTTT. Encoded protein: CASSRRGNTGELFF. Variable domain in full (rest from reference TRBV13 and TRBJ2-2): AAGVIQSPRHLIKEKRETATLKCYPIPRHDTVYWYQQGPGQDPQFLISFYEKMQSDKGSIPDRFSAQQFSDYHSELNMSSLELGDSALYFCASSRRGNTGELFFGEGSRLTVL.

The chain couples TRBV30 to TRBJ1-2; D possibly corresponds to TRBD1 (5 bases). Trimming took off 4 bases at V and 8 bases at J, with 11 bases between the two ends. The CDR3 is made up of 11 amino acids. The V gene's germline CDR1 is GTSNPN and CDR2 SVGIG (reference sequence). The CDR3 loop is CAWTGLDGYTF. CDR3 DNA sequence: TGTGCCTGGACAGGGTTGGACGGCTACACCTTC.

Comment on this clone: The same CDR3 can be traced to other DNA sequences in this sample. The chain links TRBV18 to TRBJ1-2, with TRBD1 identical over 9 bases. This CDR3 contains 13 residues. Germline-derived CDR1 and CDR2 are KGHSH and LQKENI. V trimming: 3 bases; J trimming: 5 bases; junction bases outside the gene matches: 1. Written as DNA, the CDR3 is TGTGCCAGCTCACCCGACAGGGGGTATGGCTACACCTTC. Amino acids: CASSPDRGYGYTF.

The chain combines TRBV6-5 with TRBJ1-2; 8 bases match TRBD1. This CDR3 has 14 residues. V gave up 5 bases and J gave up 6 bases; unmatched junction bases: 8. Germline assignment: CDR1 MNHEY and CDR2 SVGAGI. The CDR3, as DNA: TGTGCCAGCAGTCAAACAGGGGGTCAAAATGGCTACACCTTC. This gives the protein CASSQTGGQNGYTF.

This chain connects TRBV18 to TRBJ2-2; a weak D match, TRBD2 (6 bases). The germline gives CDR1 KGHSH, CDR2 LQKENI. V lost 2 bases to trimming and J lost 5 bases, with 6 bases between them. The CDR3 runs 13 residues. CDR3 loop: CASSPGRTGELFF. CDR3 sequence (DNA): TGTGCCAGCTCACCAGGGAGGACCGGGGAGCTGTTTTTT.

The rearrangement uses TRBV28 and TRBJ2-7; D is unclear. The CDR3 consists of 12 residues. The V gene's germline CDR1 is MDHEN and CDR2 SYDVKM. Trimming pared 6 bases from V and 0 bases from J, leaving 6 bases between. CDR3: CASRQYSYEQYF. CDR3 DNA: TGTGCCAGCAGGCAGTACTCCTACGAGCAGTACTTC.

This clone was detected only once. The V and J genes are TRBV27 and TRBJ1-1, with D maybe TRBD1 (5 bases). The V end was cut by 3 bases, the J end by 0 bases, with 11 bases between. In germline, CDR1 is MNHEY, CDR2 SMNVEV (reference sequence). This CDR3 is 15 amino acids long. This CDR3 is CASSLGLGVNTEAFF. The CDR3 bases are TGTGCCAGCAGTTTGGGGCTAGGGGTGAACACTGAAGCTTTCTTT.

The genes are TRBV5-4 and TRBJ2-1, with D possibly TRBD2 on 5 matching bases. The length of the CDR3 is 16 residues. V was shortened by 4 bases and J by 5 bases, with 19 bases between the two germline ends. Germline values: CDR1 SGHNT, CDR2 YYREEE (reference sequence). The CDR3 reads CASSRRGNRLDNEQFF. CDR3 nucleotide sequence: TGTGCCAGCAGCCGACGGGGAAATCGATTAGACAATGAGCAGTTCTTC.

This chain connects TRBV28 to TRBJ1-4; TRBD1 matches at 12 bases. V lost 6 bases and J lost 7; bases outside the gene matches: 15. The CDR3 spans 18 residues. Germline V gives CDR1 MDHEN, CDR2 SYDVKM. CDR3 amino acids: CASSPGTGGAFFPEKLFF. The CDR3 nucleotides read TGTGCCAGCAGCCCGGGGACAGGGGGCGCGTTCTTTCCTGAAAAACTGTTTTTT.

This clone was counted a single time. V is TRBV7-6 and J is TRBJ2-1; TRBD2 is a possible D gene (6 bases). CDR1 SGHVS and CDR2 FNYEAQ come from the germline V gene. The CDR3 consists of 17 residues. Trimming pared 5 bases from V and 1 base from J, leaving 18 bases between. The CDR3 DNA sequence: TGTGCCAGCAGCGCCGACCCAGGGAGGTGGTCCTACAATGAGCAGTTCTTC. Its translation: CASSADPGRWSYNEQFF.

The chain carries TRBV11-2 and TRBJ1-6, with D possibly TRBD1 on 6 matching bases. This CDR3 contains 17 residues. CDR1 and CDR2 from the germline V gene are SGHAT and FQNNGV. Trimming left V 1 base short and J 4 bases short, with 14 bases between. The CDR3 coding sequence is TGTGCCAGCAGCTTAGCCATAGGACAGAAATATAATTCACCCCTCCACTTT. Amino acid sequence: CASSLAIGQKYNSPLHF.

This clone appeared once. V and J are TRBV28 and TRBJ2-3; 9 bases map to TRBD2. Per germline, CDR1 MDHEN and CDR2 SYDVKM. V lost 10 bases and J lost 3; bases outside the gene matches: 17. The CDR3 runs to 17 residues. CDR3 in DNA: TGTGCCACCAGGGCTAGCGGGAACCCCGGAGCAACAGATACGCAGTATTTT. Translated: CATRASGNPGATDTQYF.